A selection of T cell receptor beta chains follows, all from one sample in a study of cytomegalovirus exposure and HLA in healthy donors. The table came from immunoSEQ multiplex PCR; TCRdb's copy has only in-frame clones and leaves some out. The sample contains about 190,000 clones, 60% to 80% of which appear only once. Sequences were obtained from PBMCs. These receptors originate from a woman between 25 and 40 years old in good health and CMV-seropositive. CDR3s include the opening cysteine and the closing phenylalanine or tryptophan. The order of the fields is V gene, J gene, clone size, D gene, CDR3 protein, CDR3 DNA. A D gene is named only where the DNA matches it firmly. Where a row states a size, it is once, few, many or the class of an expanded clone; other rows omit it.

>TRBV2|TRBJ1-1|-|-
CASMRGADTEAFF
TGTGCCAGCATGCGGGGCGCCGACACTGAAGCTTTCTTT
>TRBV5-1|TRBJ2-3|once|-
CASSQQSDTQYF
TGCGCCAGCAGCCAACAGTCAGATACGCAGTATTTT
>TRBV11-2|TRBJ2-3|-|-
CASSLQTDTQYF
TGTGCCAGCAGCTTACAAACAGATACGCAGTATTTT
>TRBV11-2|TRBJ2-7|-|-
CASSFGPDTYEQYF
TGTGCCAGCAGCTTTGGGCCGGACACCTACGAGCAGTACTTC
>TRBV2|TRBJ1-2|-|-
CASSLYGYTF
TGTGCCAGCAGCCTGTATGGCTACACCTTC
>TRBV19|TRBJ1-3|-|-
CASSPWGAGNTIYF
TGTGCCAGTAGTCCCTGGGGGGCTGGAAACACCATATATTTT
>TRBV7-3|TRBJ2-3|-|-
CASRPGISTDTQYF
TGTGCCAGCAGGCCTGGCATCAGCACAGATACGCAGTATTTT
>TRBV6-5|TRBJ1-2|-|-
CASSPTTGKYGYTF
TGTGCCAGCAGCCCAACGACGGGAAAGTATGGCTACACCTTC
>TRBV5-6|TRBJ2-3|few|TRBD1
CASSLAGTGIDTQYF
TGTGCCAGCAGCTTGGCAGGGACAGGGATAGATACGCAGTATTTT
>TRBV5-8|TRBJ2-1|-|TRBD2
CASSFSGSSYNEQFF
TGTGCCAGCAGCTTTAGCGGGAGCTCCTACAATGAGCAGTTCTTC
>TRBV28|TRBJ1-2|-|-
CASSLYLILTSPGGYTF
TGTGCCAGCAGTTTATATCTTATCCTTACATCACCGGGGGGCTACACCTTC
>TRBV5-1|TRBJ2-7|-|-
CASSYQQGSPYEQYF
TGCGCCAGCAGCTACCAGCAGGGGAGTCCCTACGAGCAGTACTTC
>TRBV6-6|TRBJ1-1|-|TRBD1
CASIRTGVRDTEAFF
TGTGCCAGCATAAGGACAGGGGTTAGGGACACTGAAGCTTTCTTT
>TRBV5-1|TRBJ2-1|-|TRBD1
CASSPDRGDNEQFF
TGCGCCAGCAGCCCGGACAGGGGGGACAATGAGCAGTTCTTC
>TRBV5-1|TRBJ1-2|-|TRBD1
CATKDPGQGEYGYTF
TGCGCCACCAAAGATCCGGGACAGGGGGAATATGGCTACACCTTC
>TRBV5-5|TRBJ2-7|-|TRBD2
CASSPLFSAGGPMAQYF
TGTGCCAGCAGCCCCCTTTTTTCGGCGGGAGGGCCGATGGCACAGTACTTC
>TRBV5-1|TRBJ2-3|-|-
CASSVTERQYF
TGCGCCAGCAGCGTTACAGAAAGGCAGTATTTT
>TRBV28|TRBJ1-2|-|TRBD1
CASSLSGQGRGYGYTF
TGTGCCAGCAGTTTATCGGGACAGGGACGAGGCTATGGCTACACCTTC
>TRBV5-1|TRBJ2-7|-|TRBD1
CASSNQGVGPYEQYF
TGCGCCAGCAGCAACCAGGGGGTTGGCCCCTACGAGCAGTACTTC
>TRBV6-6|TRBJ1-2|-|TRBD1
CASSTGAYGYTF
TGTGCCAGTAGCACAGGGGCGTATGGCTACACCTTC
>TRBV5-1|TRBJ1-4|-|TRBD1
CASSPEGQGARDEKLFF
TGCGCCAGCAGCCCGGAGGGGCAGGGGGCGCGTGATGAAAAACTGTTTTTT
>TRBV5-6|TRBJ2-1|-|TRBD2
CASSFPLAGTYNEQFF
TGTGCCAGCAGCTTTCCTCTAGCGGGAACCTACAATGAGCAGTTCTTC
>TRBV6-5|TRBJ1-5|-|-
CASSYSSRVQPQHF
TGTGCCAGCAGTTACTCGAGCCGGGTCCAGCCCCAGCATTTT
>TRBV15|TRBJ1-1|once|TRBD1
CATSNRGLNTEAFF
TGTGCCACCAGTAACAGGGGGTTGAACACTGAAGCTTTCTTT
>TRBV7-9|TRBJ1-6|-|-
CASSLNSPLHF
TGTGCCAGCAGCTTGAACTCGCCCCTCCACTTT
>TRBV6-5|TRBJ1-4|once|TRBD1
CASSRGQGNEKLFF
TGTGCCAGCAGTAGGGGACAGGGAAATGAAAAACTGTTTTTT
>TRBV27|TRBJ1-5|once|-
CASSSEEYSNQPQHF
TGTGCCAGCAGTTCAGAGGAGTATAGCAATCAGCCCCAGCATTTT
>TRBV7-6|TRBJ2-3|-|TRBD1
CASSLERGLAVRREDTQYF
TGTGCCAGCAGCTTGGAAAGGGGGCTTGCGGTACGGCGAGAAGATACGCAGTATTTT
>TRBV7-6|TRBJ1-1|-|-
CASSLANPGSGTEAFF
TGTGCCAGCAGCTTAGCGAACCCGGGTTCCGGCACTGAAGCTTTCTTT
>TRBV5-1|TRBJ2-7|-|-
CASSFGTRGEQYF
TGCGCCAGCAGCTTCGGAACTCGAGGGGAGCAGTACTTC
>TRBV10-3|TRBJ2-1|-|-
CAISEGAPSYNEQFF
TGTGCCATCAGTGAGGGGGCCCCTTCCTACAATGAGCAGTTCTTC
>TRBV5-1|TRBJ2-7|-|TRBD1
CASSLGQGLEQYF
TGCGCCAGCAGCTTGGGACAGGGCCTTGAGCAGTACTTC
>TRBV20-1|TRBJ1-6|-|-
CSAKSGTPLHF
TGCAGTGCTAAATCAGGGACACCCCTCCACTTT
>TRBV6-5|TRBJ2-2|-|-
CASRSPRGPGELFF
TGTGCCAGCAGGTCACCCCGCGGCCCCGGGGAGCTGTTTTTT
>TRBV6-5|TRBJ1-1|few|-
CASSYSGRSEAFF
TGTGCCAGCAGTTACTCGGGGCGGTCTGAAGCTTTCTTT
>TRBV19|TRBJ1-1|-|TRBD1
CASSMGTANTEAFF
TGTGCCAGTAGTATGGGGACAGCGAACACTGAAGCTTTCTTT
>TRBV4-1|TRBJ2-3|-|-
CASSPQGGRADTQYF
TGCGCCAGCAGCCCTCAGGGAGGTCGTGCAGATACGCAGTATTTT
>TRBV15|TRBJ2-1|-|-
CATSYSGWGSSYNEQFF
TGTGCCACCAGCTACAGTGGTTGGGGCAGCTCCTACAATGAGCAGTTCTTC
>TRBV19|TRBJ1-2|once|TRBD1
CASSPGQGLFLGYTF
TGTGCCAGTAGCCCGGGACAGGGTTTATTTCTGGGCTACACCTTC
>TRBV2|TRBJ1-5|-|-
CASSEVAGVQPQHF
TGTGCCAGCAGTGAAGTGGCAGGGGTACAGCCCCAGCATTTT
>TRBV4-3|TRBJ2-2|-|TRBD1
CASSLSGTGNTGELFF
TGCGCCAGCAGCCTTTCCGGGACAGGGAACACCGGGGAGCTGTTTTTT
>TRBV5-1|TRBJ2-4|-|-
CASSLDEGRNIQYF
TGCGCCAGCAGCTTGGATGAGGGCCGGAACATTCAGTACTTC
>TRBV18|TRBJ2-5|-|-
CASSLSEGRIQTQYF
TGTGCCAGCTCCCTTTCTGAGGGCAGGATACAGACCCAGTACTTC
>TRBV5-1|TRBJ1-1|-|-
CASSFGGNTEAFF
TGCGCCAGCAGCTTCGGGGGGAACACTGAAGCTTTCTTT
>TRBV5-4|TRBJ2-5|-|TRBD1
CASSWDRAQETQYF
TGTGCCAGCAGTTGGGACAGGGCCCAAGAGACCCAGTACTTC
>TRBV28|TRBJ1-2|-|-
CASSLRNYGYTF
TGTGCCAGCAGTTTACGGAACTATGGCTACACCTTC
>TRBV10-3|TRBJ1-1|-|-
CAISESAFAGAQTEAFF
TGTGCCATCAGTGAGTCGGCGTTTGCGGGGGCGCAGACTGAAGCTTTCTTT